The 27 T cell receptor beta chains given below trace back to one sample, sequenced in a study of T-cell memory formation after mild COVID-19. TCRdb analysed the 5' RACE reads with MiXCR anew, one entry per CDR3 protein. The sample includes 540,000 or so distinct CDR3 sequences, roughly 20% seen only once; the top ten take about 12%. The source material was PBMCs or a T cell subset sorted from them (not recorded which). Receptors were obtained from an adult woman who had mild COVID-19 (a few samples of this study predate the infection). Cell type and time point are not known.

The rearrangement uses TRBV6-1 and TRBJ1-1; 7 bases map to TRBD1. Losses at the gene ends were 4 bases for V and 0 bases for J; bases not matched to a gene: 11. Germline-derived CDR1 and CDR2 are MNHNS and SASEGT. The CDR3 is 17 residues long. The CDR3 reads CASSGGDSSLLNTEAFF. The CDR3 DNA reads as TGTGCCAGCAGTGGCGGGGACAGTTCCCTATTGAACACTGAAGCTTTCTTT.

Only a few counts were recorded for this clonotype. The chain couples TRBV12-3 or TRBV12-4 to TRBJ2-1; D may be TRBD2 (5 bases). Trimming took off 3 bases at V and 6 bases at J, with 9 bases between the two ends. The CDR3 runs to 13 residues. The CDR3 loop reads CASSFRGSNEQFF. The CDR3, as DNA: TGTGCCAGCAGTTTCCGGGGAAGCAATGAGCAGTTCTTC.

This rearrangement joins TRBV27 to TRBJ1-3; D gene uncertain. Per the germline V gene, CDR1 is MNHEY and CDR2 is SMNVEV (reference sequence). The CDR3 length is 13 residues. V was trimmed by 0 bases and J by 8 bases, leaving 8 bases between them. The CDR3 nucleotides are TGTGCCAGCAGTTTATCCGCGGGGTACACCATATATTTT. Its protein product is CASSLSAGYTIYF.

This clonotype has a handful of counts. The gene calls are TRBV6-1 and TRBJ2-2, with D perhaps TRBD2 (5 bases). Germline CDR1 reads MNHNS; CDR2 reads SASEGT. V was shortened by 6 bases and J by 6 bases, with 11 bases between the two germline ends. CDR3 length: 13 residues. CDR3 region: CASRHTGAGELFF. The CDR3 nucleotides are TGTGCCAGCAGACACACCGGGGCCGGGGAGCTGTTTTTT.

This clonotype was seen at least ten times. The chain combines TRBV20-1 with TRBJ2-3, with TRBD2 as a possible D gene (5 bases). Trimming cost V 0 bases and J 0 bases, with 13 bases left between them. The CDR3 consists of 16 residues. Germline CDR1 reads DFQATT; CDR2 reads SNEGSKA (reference sequence). CDR3 sequence reads: CSARDPERPSTDTQYF. CDR3 bases: TGCAGTGCTAGAGATCCGGAGCGGCCTAGCACAGATACGCAGTATTTT.

This clonotype was counted a few times. The chain joins TRBV20-1 to TRBJ2-2; no clear D gene. V dropped 2 bases and J dropped 1 base, with 2 bases sitting between them. Germline CDR1 and CDR2: DFQATT and SNEGSKA (reference sequence). There are 12 residues in the CDR3. The CDR3 sequence: CSARLNTGELFF. The CDR3 region has the DNA TGCAGTGCTAGACTGAACACCGGGGAGCTGTTTTTT.

The sample holds a few counts of this clonotype. The genes are TRBV20-1 and TRBJ2-1; TRBD1 might be the D (6 bases). This CDR3 comprises 12 residues. The germline gives CDR1 DFQATT, CDR2 SNEGSKA (reference sequence). V lost 3 bases to trimming and J lost 9 bases, with 12 bases between them. The CDR3 reads CSASIQGPEQFF. The CDR3, as DNA: TGCAGTGCTAGTATACAGGGTCCTGAGCAGTTCTTC.

The chain is built from TRBV29-1 and TRBJ2-7, with TRBD2 matching over 7 bases. Looked up from germline, CDR1 is SQVTM and CDR2 is ANQGSEA. Unmatched junction bases numbered 12, after V lost 0 bases and J lost 4 bases. This CDR3 has 16 amino acids. CDR3 protein: CSVEDDRSGIEYEQYF. DNA of the CDR3: TGCAGCGTTGAAGATGACCGCAGCGGGATTGAGTACGAGCAGTACTTC.

This clonotype was counted between two and nine times. The V gene is TRBV4-2, the J gene TRBJ1-1; tentatively, D is TRBD1 (5 bases). From germline, CDR1 is LGHNA and CDR2 YNFKEQ. V was shortened by 0 bases and J by 0 bases, with 8 bases between the two germline ends. The CDR3 has 15 amino acids. CDR3 loop: CASSQDQGLNTEAFF. The CDR3 nucleotides are TGTGCCAGCAGCCAAGACCAGGGATTGAACACTGAAGCTTTCTTT.

The chain recombines TRBV19 with TRBJ1-5; TRBD1 might be the D (6 bases). This CDR3 has 15 residues. CDR1 is LNHDA, CDR2 SQIVND, per germline (reference sequence). The V and J ends lost 2 bases and 3 bases respectively, with 11 bases between them. CDR3 residues: CASSIRGGPNQPQHF. The CDR3 nucleotides are TGTGCCAGTAGTATAAGGGGGGGCCCCAATCAGCCCCAGCATTTT.

In this sample, this clonotype turned up a few times. The gene calls are TRBV4-2 and TRBJ2-5; TRBD2 agrees at 16 bases. The V gene's germline CDR1 is LGHNA and CDR2 YNFKEQ. The CDR3 consists of 18 residues. The J segment lost 2 bases and the V segment lost 4 bases, leaving 7 bases of the junction unmatched. CDR3 sequence reads: CASSPGTSGGALQETQYF. The CDR3, as DNA: TGTGCCAGCAGCCCCGGGACTAGCGGGGGGGCTCTACAAGAGACCCAGTACTTC.

The chain carries TRBV7-9 and TRBJ2-7; the D gene is possibly TRBD1 (5 bases). Trimming took off 5 bases at V and 4 bases at J, with 15 bases between the two ends. Looked up from germline, CDR1 is SEHNR and CDR2 is FQNEAQ (reference sequence). The CDR3 is 14 amino acids. CDR3 loop: CASSNLGEGYEQYF. The CDR3 bases are TGTGCCAGCAGCAATTTAGGGGAAGGGTACGAGCAGTACTTC.

This clonotype appeared a few times. The chain uses TRBV7-3 and TRBJ1-6, with a tentative D call TRBD1 (6 bases). This CDR3 contains 14 residues. The germline gives CDR1 SGHTA, CDR2 FQGTGA. Between the trimmed V and J ends, which lost 5 bases and 10 bases, there was a span of 15 bases. The CDR3 sequence: CASSPEGVGSPLHF. The CDR3 DNA reads as TGTGCCAGCAGCCCCGAGGGGGTAGGGTCACCCCTCCACTTT.

This clonotype has at least ten counts. The J gene is TRBJ2-1, the V gene TRBV5-5; perhaps D is TRBD1 or TRBD2 (6 bases each). Trimming shortened V by 1 base and J by 2 bases, and 10 bases separated the two germline ends. The CDR3 is made up of 15 amino acids. From germline, CDR1 is SGHKS and CDR2 YYEKEE (reference sequence). CDR3 in DNA: TGTGCCAGCAGCTTGACAGGGACTGCCTACAATGAGCAGTTCTTC. Translating gives CASSLTGTAYNEQFF.

This clonotype was counted a few times. The V call is TRBV6-5, the J call TRBJ2-1; 7 nucleotides agree with TRBD2. The CDR3 is made up of 15 amino acids. Germline assignment: CDR1 MNHEY and CDR2 SVGAGI. V lost 2 bases and J lost 3; bases outside the gene matches: 4. The CDR3 here is CASSYGASGYNEQFF. The DNA for the CDR3 is TGTGCCAGCAGTTACGGGGCTAGCGGCTACAATGAGCAGTTCTTC.

The chain couples TRBV6-1 to TRBJ1-2; TRBD1 is a possible D gene (6 bases). The CDR3 covers 13 residues. In germline, CDR1 is MNHNS, CDR2 SASEGT. V lost 2 bases and J 2 bases, leaving 6 bases between the germline ends. CDR3 coding DNA: TGTGCCAGCAGTGAAAGGGGGAACTATGGCTACACCTTC. Amino acid sequence: CASSERGNYGYTF.

In this sample, this clonotype turned up many times. J is TRBJ1-1 and V is TRBV25-1; D gene ambiguous. This CDR3 has 13 amino acids. V lost 3 bases, J lost 2 bases, and 7 bases lay in between. Germline V gene lookup returns CDR1 MGHDK and CDR2 SYGVNS. Written as DNA, the CDR3 is TGTGCCAGCAGTGAGTTCGGAAACACTGAAGCTTTCTTT. Translation: CASSEFGNTEAFF.

The chain couples TRBV4-1 to TRBJ2-7; a weak D match, TRBD1 (5 bases). With 5 bases removed from V and 5 bases from J, the gap between germline ends came to 16 bases. Germline loops: CDR1 MGHRA, CDR2 YSYEKL. The CDR3 contains 14 residues. In nucleotides, the CDR3 is TGCGCCAGCAGCGCCCGGGCCCTAGGGGACGAGCAGTACTTC. This gives the protein CASSARALGDEQYF.

The chain joins TRBV7-6 to TRBJ1-1; 7 nucleotides align to TRBD1. The CDR3 loop spans 15 amino acids. Germline CDR1 and CDR2: SGHVS and FNYEAQ. V lost 4 bases, J lost 0 bases, and 5 bases stayed unmatched. CDR3 region: CASSSGTVMNTEAFF. The CDR3 nucleotides read TGTGCCAGCAGCTCGGGGACAGTTATGAACACTGAAGCTTTCTTT.

This chain uses TRBV5-1 with TRBJ2-1; 8 nucleotides align to TRBD1. The CDR3 is 17 amino acids. Germline CDR1 SGHRS, CDR2 YFSETQ. The V gene end was trimmed by 4 bases and the J gene end by 0 bases; junction bases not matched to a gene: 9. The CDR3 nucleotides read TGCGCCAGCAGCCCTAGGACAGGGTCAACCTCCTACAATGAGCAGTTCTTC. Translating it yields CASSPRTGSTSYNEQFF.

This clonotype has ten or more counts. The V call is TRBV11-2, the J call TRBJ2-7; D is undetermined. Germline CDR1 reads SGHAT; CDR2 reads FQNNGV. The CDR3 is 14 residues long. With 1 base removed from V and 1 base from J, the gap between germline ends came to 8 bases. CDR3 DNA: TGTGCCAGCAGCTTAGTAGGAGAGTCCTACGAGCAGTACTTC. Encoded protein: CASSLVGESYEQYF.

This clonotype was recorded many times. The genes are TRBV30 and TRBJ2-3, with TRBD2 matching over 14 bases. The trim removed 3 bases at V and 1 base at J, leaving 3 bases unmatched. CDR1 GTSNPN and CDR2 SVGIG come from the germline V gene (reference sequence). The CDR3 has 16 amino acids. The CDR3 here is CAWSRGLAGGTDTQYF. The CDR3 nucleotides read TGTGCCTGGAGCCGGGGACTAGCGGGAGGCACAGATACGCAGTATTTT.

Only a few counts were recorded for this clonotype. The chain has TRBV7-9 and TRBJ2-3, with D perhaps being TRBD1 or TRBD2 (5 bases each). Trimming took 4 bases from V and 2 from J, leaving 13 bases between them. The CDR3 totals 15 residues. CDR1 SEHNR and CDR2 FQNEAQ come from the germline V gene (reference sequence). CDR3 in amino acids: CASSSPGRVTDTQYF. CDR3 DNA sequence: TGTGCCAGCAGCTCGCCGGGACGGGTCACAGATACGCAGTATTTT.

The rearrangement uses TRBV20-1 and TRBJ1-4; the match to TRBD1 covers 10 bases. CDR1 is DFQATT, CDR2 SNEGSKA, per germline (reference sequence). This CDR3 is 16 amino acids long. Trimming removed 5 bases from V and 5 bases from J; junction bases left unmatched: 11. The CDR3: CSALGGTGAANEKLFF. The CDR3 coding sequence is TGCAGTGCTCTTGGGGGGACAGGGGCCGCCAATGAAAAACTGTTTTTT.

This clonotype has a handful of counts. The chain employs TRBV6-6 and TRBJ2-5, with D possibly matching TRBD1 (5 bases). Germline CDR1 is MNHNY and CDR2 is SVGAGI (reference sequence). The CDR3 is 12 amino acids. The V gene lost 10 bases and the J gene lost 7 bases, with 16 bases spanning the gap. The CDR3 protein is CATPLCQGTQYF. The CDR3 DNA follows: TGTGCCACCCCGTTATGCCAGGGGACCCAGTACTTC.

This clonotype was seen repeatedly, ten times or more. The genes are TRBV20-1 and TRBJ2-3; a possible D gene is TRBD2 (5 bases). Germline V gene data show CDR1 as DFQATT and CDR2 as SNEGSKA (reference sequence). Trimming stripped 2 bases from V and 2 bases from J, with 14 bases between. The CDR3 is 15 amino acids. CDR3 amino acids: CSARFGSRATDTQYF. The DNA of the CDR3 is TGCAGTGCTAGATTTGGGAGTCGGGCCACAGATACGCAGTATTTT.

This clonotype was picked up a small number of times. This chain's CDR3 is CASKQSGSGYEQYF. The DNA of the CDR3 is TGTGCCAGCAAACAGAGCGGGAGTGGCTACGAGCAGTACTTC. The rearrangement uses TRBV6-5 and TRBJ2-7; 8 nucleotides align to TRBD2. CDR3 length: 14 residues. Looked up from germline, CDR1 is MNHEY and CDR2 is SVGAGI. The ends lost 7 bases at V and 3 bases at J; junction bases unmatched: 8.